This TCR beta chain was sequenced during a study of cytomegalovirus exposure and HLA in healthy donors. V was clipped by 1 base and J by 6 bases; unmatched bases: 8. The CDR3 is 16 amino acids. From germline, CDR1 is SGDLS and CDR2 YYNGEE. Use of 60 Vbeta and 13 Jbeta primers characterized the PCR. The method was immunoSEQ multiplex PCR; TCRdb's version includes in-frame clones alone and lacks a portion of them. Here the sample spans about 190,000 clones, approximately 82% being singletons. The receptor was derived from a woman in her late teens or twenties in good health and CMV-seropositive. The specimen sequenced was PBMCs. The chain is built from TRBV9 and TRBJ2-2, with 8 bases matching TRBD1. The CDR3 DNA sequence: TGTGCCAGCAGCGTAAGCACAGGGGGGCTGGCCGGGGAGCTGTTTTTT. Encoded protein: CASSVSTGGLAGELFF.